A single sample is the source of the 2 T cell receptor beta chains below, sequenced in a study of blood T cell repertoires in COVID-19 (TCRdb year 2020). Library preparation employed the immunoSEQ multiplex PCR assay. The immuneACCESS repertoire file appears here via TCRdb, limited to in-frame rearrangements. These files lack a portion of the clones; in checked studies, under half of the deficit traces to unresolved V genes, and the cause of the others is not known. Within this sample are some 200,000 clones, with 80% to 90% of them counted one time only. 3% to 4% of the sample goes to the ten largest clones. Source material: PBMCs or T cells enriched from blood (not recorded which). These receptors came from a woman under 30 in a cohort exposed to, infected with or recovered from COVID-19 (not recorded which).

CDR3 loop: CASSPRDRDTYEQYF. The CDR3 DNA is TGTGCCAGCTCACCTCGGGACAGGGATACCTACGAGCAGTACTTC. This sequence joins TRBV18 and TRBJ2-7; TRBD1 matches at 9 bases. This CDR3 comprises 15 residues. The ends lost 3 bases at V and 2 bases at J; junction bases unmatched: 5. CDR1 is KGHSH, CDR2 LQKENI, per germline. The whole variable domain, remainder taken from reference TRBV18 and TRBJ2-7, is NAGVMQNPRHLVRRRGQEARLRCSPMKGHSHVYWYRQLPEEGLKFMVYLQKENIIDESGMPKERFSAEFPKEGPSILRIQQVVRGDSAAYFCASSPRDRDTYEQYFGPGTRLTVT.

The J gene is TRBJ2-2, the V gene TRBV14; 12 bases are a match to TRBD2. The CDR3 extends over 18 amino acids. After removal of 4 bases from V and 0 bases from J, the junction contained 6 bases not matched to a gene. CDR1 is SGHDN and CDR2 is FVKESK in the germline V gene. CDR3 amino acids: CASSPFRTSGANTGELFF. In DNA form, the CDR3 reads TGTGCCAGCAGCCCGTTCCGGACTAGCGGGGCGAACACCGGGGAGCTGTTTTTT.